These 5 T cell receptor beta chains were sequenced from one sample in a study of T-cell memory formation after mild COVID-19. TCRdb recomputed calls from the 5' RACE reads with MiXCR, one row per CDR3 protein. Of roughly 89,000 distinct CDR3 sequences in the sample, more than 13% were seen once. Sequenced: PBMCs or a T cell subset sorted from them (not recorded which). These receptor sequences come from a man younger than 35 who had mild COVID-19 (a few samples of this study predate the infection). Cell type and time point are not known.

The sample holds many counts of this clonotype. V and J are TRBV6-5 and TRBJ2-2, with a possible D match to TRBD1 (6 bases). The germline V gene encodes CDR1 MNHEY and CDR2 SVGAGI. Trimming took off 5 bases at V and 0 bases at J, with 13 bases between the two ends. The CDR3 sequence is 16 residues long. The CDR3 nucleotides are TGTGCCAGCAGTCCATTCCAGGGGACGAACACCGGGGAGCTGTTTTTT. The encoded protein is CASSPFQGTNTGELFF.

This clonotype was detected only a few times. The chain couples TRBV12-3 or TRBV12-4 to TRBJ1-5; 7 nucleotides agree with TRBD1. The length of the CDR3 is 13 residues. The J segment lost 6 bases and the V segment lost 5 bases, leaving 4 bases of the junction unmatched. The CDR3 DNA follows: TGTGCCAGCAGTCGACAGGGATTTCAGCCCCAGCATTTT. Translating gives CASSRQGFQPQHF.

This clonotype was observed a few times. The chain carries TRBV16 and TRBJ2-3; the D gene is possibly TRBD1 (5 bases). This CDR3 has 16 amino acids. V was shortened by 0 bases and J by 2 bases, with 12 bases between the two germline ends. Germline V gene lookup returns CDR1 KGHSY and CDR2 FQNENV. CDR3 sequence reads: CASSQSGLQDTDTQYF. The CDR3 DNA reads as TGTGCCAGCAGCCAATCTGGCCTACAGGACACAGATACGCAGTATTTT. The complete variable domain, with remaining parts taken from reference TRBV16 and TRBJ2-3, reads GEEVAQTPKHLVRGEGQKAKLYCAPIKGHSYVFWYQQVLKNEFKFLISFQNENVFDETGMPKERFSAKCLPNSPCSLEIQATKLEDSAVYFCASSQSGLQDTDTQYFGPGTRLTVL.

Ten or more counts support this clonotype. The chain combines TRBV4-2 with TRBJ2-2, with D hard to call. The V end lost 1 base, the J end lost 0 bases, and 9 bases lay between the germline ends. There are 16 residues in the CDR3. Looked up from germline, CDR1 is LGHNA and CDR2 is YNFKEQ. The CDR3 protein is CASSQGTTPNTGELFF. Here the CDR3 DNA reads TGTGCCAGCAGCCAAGGGACCACTCCGAACACCGGGGAGCTGTTTTTT.

This clonotype came up many times. This chain links TRBV4-3 with TRBJ1-3, with unresolved D. This CDR3 has 15 amino acids. Trimming shortened V by 4 bases and J by 2 bases, and 12 bases separated the two germline ends. Per germline, CDR1 LGHNA and CDR2 YSLEER. This CDR3 reads CASSPGPTAGNTIYF. In DNA form, the CDR3 reads TGCGCCAGCAGCCCTGGACCTACTGCTGGAAACACCATATATTTT.